A selection of T cell receptor beta chains follows, all from one sample in a study of blood T cells in healthy people across ages. TCRdb re-called the 5' RACE reads with MiXCR, one entry per CDR3 protein. The top ten clones hold about 3.6% of a sample with hundreds of thousands of distinct CDR3 sequences, roughly 21% of them seen once. Sequencing input: blood. These receptors were taken from a man aged 70 or older in good health. CDR3s include the opening cysteine and the closing phenylalanine or tryptophan. D genes are given only for firm matches. The size field is filled for only some rows; it gives once, few, many or a size class.

TRBV29-1,NA,TRBJ2-7,few,TGCAGCGTTGGGTTTGGGGGATCCCACGAGCAGTACTTC,CSVGFGGSHEQYF
TRBV15,NA,TRBJ1-3,few,TGTGCCACCAGCAGAGGGGCAGGCCTCGGAAACACCATATATTTT,CATSRGAGLGNTIYF
TRBV6-1,TRBD2,TRBJ2-7,NA,TGTGCCAGCAGTGCACTCCCTAGCGGAGCAACCTACGAGCAGTACTTC,CASSALPSGATYEQYF
TRBV10-3,TRBD2,TRBJ2-5,few,TGTGCCATCAGTCTAGCGGGAGGGCCTTCGGAGACCCAGTACTTC,CAISLAGGPSETQYF
TRBV20-1,TRBD2,TRBJ2-4,few,TGCAGTGCCTTGCCGGGGGGAAACAAAAACATTCAGTACTTC,CSALPGGNKNIQYF
TRBV7-2,TRBD1,TRBJ1-1,NA,TGTGCCAGCAGCTTAGCGACAGGGAATACTGAAGCTTTCTTT,CASSLATGNTEAFF
TRBV18,NA,TRBJ1-5,NA,TGTGCCAGCTCACCCACTACAGGCGGTAGCAATCAGCCCCAGCATTTT,CASSPTTGGSNQPQHF
TRBV7-3,NA,TRBJ2-5,NA,TGTGCCAGCAGCCCGGCCGGAGGGGAACAAGAGACCCAGTACTTC,CASSPAGGEQETQYF
TRBV25-1,NA,TRBJ2-5,many,TGTGCCAGCAGTGCTGAGGGATCGGGGAAGAGACAAGAGACCCAGTACTTC,CASSAEGSGKRQETQYF
TRBV28,TRBD2,TRBJ2-7,NA,TGTGCCAGCAGTTTACCCGGGACTAGTACCTTCGAGTACTTC,CASSLPGTSTFEYF
TRBV7-2,NA,TRBJ1-6,few,TGTGCCAGCAGCCCATCCAGGGGTGTAAATTCACCCCTCCACTTT,CASSPSRGVNSPLHF
TRBV4-3,TRBD2,TRBJ2-3,NA,TGCGCCAGCAGCCAAGAGATAGTAGTGTTGACTAGCGGGATTCAAGATACGCAGTATTTT,CASSQEIVVLTSGIQDTQYF
TRBV12-3/TRBV12-4,NA,TRBJ2-6,few,TGTGCCAGCAGCTTCCCTCTCAGCTCTGGGGCCAACGTCCTGACTTTC,CASSFPLSSGANVLTF
TRBV10-3,TRBD1,TRBJ2-1,few,TGTGCCATCAGTGATGGACAGGGGGCCTACAATGAGCAGTTCTTC,CAISDGQGAYNEQFF
TRBV5-1,NA,TRBJ1-1,NA,TGCGCCAGCAGCTTGAACTCGGAGACTGAAGCTTTCTTT,CASSLNSETEAFF
TRBV2,NA,TRBJ2-2,few,TGTGCCACGCGAGCTTCGAACACCGGGGAGCTGTTTTTT,CATRASNTGELFF
TRBV7-9,TRBD2,TRBJ2-1,NA,TGTGCCAGCAGCTTACTAGCGGGAGGGAGCTCCTACAATGAGCAGTTCTTC,CASSLLAGGSSYNEQFF
TRBV20-1,TRBD1,TRBJ2-5,many,TGCAGTGCTTCCGCCGGGACAGGATTTCAAGAGACCCAGTACTTC,CSASAGTGFQETQYF
TRBV20-1,NA,TRBJ2-1,few,TGCAGTGCTAGAGATACGGGCGGGGCCTCCTACAATGAGCAGTTCTTC,CSARDTGGASYNEQFF
TRBV10-3,NA,TRBJ2-7,NA,TGTGCCATCAGTGAGCCGCCGGAGAGGGCTGACTACGAGCAGTACTTC,CAISEPPERADYEQYF
TRBV20-1,NA,TRBJ2-7,NA,TGCAGTGCTAGAGATCGGGTAAAACCCTACGAGCAGTACTTC,CSARDRVKPYEQYF
TRBV29-1,TRBD1,TRBJ2-4,NA,TGCAGCGGCCGGTCCGGGACAGGGCAAAACATTCAGTACTTC,CSGRSGTGQNIQYF